This T cell receptor beta chain came from a study of Graves' ophthalmopathy and Graves' hyperthyroidism (dated by TCRdb to 2017 to 2018). Regarding the research as a whole: Peripheral blood was collected at initial diagnosis, prior to any treatment. A discovery set of 95 to 100 patients (under 45 ophthalmopathy, 55 to 65 stable hyperthyroidism) was enrolled to explore V-J signatures distinguishing ophthalmopathy from hyperthyroidism. Following sampling, methimazole starting at 30 mg daily was administered to hyperthyroidism patients, and high-dose intravenous methylprednisolone was administered to ophthalmopathy patients. The roughly 100 discovery patients were randomly split 7:3 into training and test sets. For independent validation, a separate cohort was made up of approximately 19 hyperthyroidism patients plus 17 patients who later progressed from hyperthyroidism to ophthalmopathy. In five to seven hyperthyroidism patients, T-cell repertoires of thyroid tissue and blood were compared. The study used TCR beta repertoire signatures to distinguish Graves' ophthalmopathy from Graves' hyperthyroidism and to predict progression to ophthalmopathy. In total, approximately 140 blood samples were TCR-sequenced: some 43 ophthalmopathy, about 75 hyperthyroidism and some 17 hyperthyroidism-to-ophthalmopathy patients.

This clonotype has a count of ten or more. No cognate antigen has been identified for it. Per-base quality was not reported, and no clone a single base away is much larger than it. Hyperthyroidism was defined as stable when no progression to ophthalmopathy occurred within 18 months of follow-up. Hyperthyroidism patients were newly diagnosed, with disease duration under 2 months, and aged 18 to 65 years. Patients were excluded if they had other autoimmune diseases, uncontrolled infections, pregnancy or lactation. Clinical symptoms, serum thyroxine, TRAb, thyroid ultrasound and orbital computed tomography formed the basis of the diagnosis. PBMCs were isolated from roughly 10 ml of fresh peripheral blood by Ficoll-Paque density gradient centrifugation. Total RNA was extracted with Trizol reagent and quality-checked on an Agilent 2100 Bioanalyzer. Results and caveats for the whole study, not just this receptor: Among expanded thyroid clonotypes with frequency above 0.001, most also showed up in blood, which suggests that blood repertoires may reflect the thyroid immune response. No statistical method was used to set the sample size in advance, and the investigators knew which group each participant was assigned to. In validation, the model predicted ophthalmopathy progression with about 71% sensitivity and approximately 75% specificity; fewer than 15 predicted patients were CT-confirmed with GO in a median of approximately six months. In cross-validation, the 13-signature model distinguished ophthalmopathy from stable hyperthyroidism with just over 85% sensitivity and about 81% specificity, while in the test set the corresponding values were about 79% and 69%.

For repertoire sequencing, TCR beta CDR3 regions were amplified from RNA transcripts. A first-round RT-PCR used HTBI primers with the Qiagen OneStep RT-PCR kit, followed by a second-round multiplex PCR, size selection and purification. Sequencing of the libraries was carried out on an Illumina HiSeq2000 in paired-end mode with 100 bp reads. The original pipeline was this. SOAPnuke was used for read processing, and reads with adapters, uncalled bases, a mean Phred below 15, or no exact constant-primer or identifier match were discarded. COPE v1.2.5 was used to merge the high-quality paired reads. Clonotypes were defined as unique nucleotide sequences and were aligned to IMGT TRB V, D and J references using MiTCR v1.1. The analysis was limited to V-J combinations with a frequency above 0.0001, which together covered 99% to 99.2% of the repertoires. For each V-J combination, a TCR clonal expansion and chaos score was defined as the ratio of F50 clonal expansion to chaos observed in the TCRdist matrix. Welch's t-statistics and random forest were used to reduce the features to around 13 V-J combinations, which were then used as input to a naive Bayes classifier. The Morisita-Horn index was used to measure how similar the thyroid and blood repertoires were. The public reads were reprocessed in TCRdb via fastp at Q25 and MiXCR, keeping in-frame beta chains. Rows with one shared CDR3 protein collapse into an entry with the most common genes and DNA. The V and J calls were determined by TCRdb, not by the authors. For this sample the table gives 300,000 to 500,000 distinct CDR3 sequences, of which just over 15% were detected only once. Roughly 7% of the sample is taken by the ten largest.

What was sequenced was peripheral blood. The clonotype comes from a woman aged 18 to 35 with stable Graves' hyperthyroidism. Donor details come from another sample of the same person, matched by shared clones.

The DNA sequence is as follows: TGTGCCAGTAGTATAGGAGGAGGAGGCAATCAGCCCCAGCATTTT. This translates into CASSIGGGGNQPQHF. Rearrangement joined TRBV19 to TRBJ1-5; no D gene call is confident. Sequences LNHDA (CDR1) and SQIVND (CDR2) are obtained from the germline V gene (reference sequence). Spanning cysteine to phenylalanine, the CDR3 consists of 15 amino acids. CDR3 DNA is the only sequence kept; it has 45 bases, read in frame from the first base. The germline ends are 9 bases apart after V is trimmed by 1 base and J by 2 bases.